This T cell receptor (beta chain) is drawn from a study of pediatric ulcerative colitis. Broader study findings: Repertoires came from total lymphocyte DNA, so rare subsets like regulatory T cells may be missed. Compared with controls, ulcerative colitis showed greater blood-rectum clone sharing.

Sequencing depth was up to 500,000 reads per sample. Method: immunoSEQ multiplex PCR; TCRdb's copy keeps in-frame clones and lacks some. The sample shows tens of thousands of clones, about 90% of them seen only once. Details on this clone: Its cognate antigen is unknown.

The CDR3 spans 15 residues. V lost 5 bases and J lost 4; bases outside the gene matches: 8. Per the germline V gene, CDR1 is MNHEY and CDR2 is SMNVEV (reference sequence). The sequenced sample consisted of blood. This receptor was obtained from a boy aged 10-17 years with severe ulcerative colitis. The chain uses TRBV27 and TRBJ2-1, with 7 bases lining up with TRBD2. The chain's CDR3 is CASSLLSGVYNEQFF. CDR3 sequence (DNA): TGTGCCAGCAGTCTTCTGAGCGGGGTATACAATGAGCAGTTCTTC.